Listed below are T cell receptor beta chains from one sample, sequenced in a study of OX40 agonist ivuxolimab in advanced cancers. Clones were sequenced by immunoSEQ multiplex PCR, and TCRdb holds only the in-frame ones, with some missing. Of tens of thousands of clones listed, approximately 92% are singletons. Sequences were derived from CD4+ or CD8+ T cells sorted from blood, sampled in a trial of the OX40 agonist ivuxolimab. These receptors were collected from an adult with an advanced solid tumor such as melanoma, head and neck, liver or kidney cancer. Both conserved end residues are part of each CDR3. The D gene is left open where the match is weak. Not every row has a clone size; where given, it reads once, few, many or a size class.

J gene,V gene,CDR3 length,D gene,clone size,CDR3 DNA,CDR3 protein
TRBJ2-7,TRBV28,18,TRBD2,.,TGTGCCAGCAAATCAAACCCGTGGGGGAGCGGGACCCTCTACGAGCAGTACTTC,CASKSNPWGSGTLYEQYF
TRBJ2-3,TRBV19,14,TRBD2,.,TGTGCCAGTATGGGACTAGGGGGGTCAGATACGCAGTATTTT,CASMGLGGSDTQYF
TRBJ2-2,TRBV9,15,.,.,TGTGCCAGCAGCGTAGGTACAGGGAGGGCCGGGGAGCTGTTTTTT,CASSVGTGRAGELFF
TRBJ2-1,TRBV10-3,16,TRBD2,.,TGTGCCATCAGTGAGTCGGGGCTAGCGGGAGACAATGAGCAGTTCTTC,CAISESGLAGDNEQFF
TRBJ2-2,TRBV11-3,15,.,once,TGTGCCAGCAGCTTAGGGCCGGGAGCCGGAGGGGAGCTGTTTTTT,CASSLGPGAGGELFF
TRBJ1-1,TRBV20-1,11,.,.,TGCAGTCCCTGGAGGGACACTGAAGCTTTCTTT,CSPWRDTEAFF
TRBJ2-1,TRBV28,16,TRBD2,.,TGTGCCAGCAGCCCTGGGGGAAGCGGGAGTAACAATGAGCAGTTCTTC,CASSPGGSGSNNEQFF
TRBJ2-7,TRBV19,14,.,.,TGTGCCAGTAGTAAGACACCCTTAACCTACGAGCAGTACTTC,CASSKTPLTYEQYF
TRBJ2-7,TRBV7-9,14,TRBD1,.,TGTGCCAGCAGCCCACAGGGGGTAAACGACGAGCAGTACTTC,CASSPQGVNDEQYF
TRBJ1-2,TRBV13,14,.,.,TGTGCCAGCAGCTCAAGGACAGTGACCTATGGCTACACCTTC,CASSSRTVTYGYTF
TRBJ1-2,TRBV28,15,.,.,TGTGCCAGCAGTTTGTTCGAGTTAGGGCACTATGGCTACACCTTC,CASSLFELGHYGYTF
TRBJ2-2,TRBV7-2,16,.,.,TGTGCCAGCAGAGTCTTGCCGGGACCGAACACCGGGGAGCTGTTTTTT,CASRVLPGPNTGELFF
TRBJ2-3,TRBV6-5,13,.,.,TGTGCCAGCAGTTACACCGAGAGCTTGGGGCAGTATTTT,CASSYTESLGQYF
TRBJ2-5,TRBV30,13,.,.,TGTGCCTGGAGTGTAGGGTACCAAGAGACCCAGTACTTC,CAWSVGYQETQYF
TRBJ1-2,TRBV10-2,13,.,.,TGCGCCAGCAGTCTGGACAGTAACTATGGCTACACCTTC,CASSLDSNYGYTF